These 10 T cell receptor beta chains originate from one sample sequenced in a study of blood T cell repertoires in COVID-19. Sequencing used immunoSEQ multiplex PCR; TCRdb keeps in-frame clones, though not all of them. The sample holds under 250,000 clones, roughly 85% seen once. Sequencing was performed on peripheral blood. All receptors derive from a woman older than 75 with acute or convalescent COVID-19.

This clone was counted once. V is TRBV5-6 and J is TRBJ1-1; a weak D match, TRBD1 (5 bases). Trimming took 1 base from V and 4 from J, leaving 14 bases between them. The CDR3 runs 15 residues. The germline gives CDR1 SGHDT, CDR2 YYEEEE. CDR3 loop: CASSLRIQGPTEAFF. CDR3 in DNA: TGTGCCAGCAGCTTGAGGATTCAGGGTCCCACTGAAGCTTTCTTT.

There are a few counts of this clone. Other DNA sequences in the sample encode the same CDR3. The V gene is TRBV6-5, the J gene TRBJ2-3; 9 positions match TRBD2. With 2 bases clipped from V and 5 bases from J, the junction kept 5 bases outside the gene matches. Germline CDR1 reads MNHEY; CDR2 reads SVGAGI. There are 15 residues in the CDR3. The CDR3 sequence: CASSYRGGAGDTQYF. For the CDR3, the DNA is TGTGCCAGCAGTTACCGCGGGGGGGCGGGAGATACGCAGTATTTT.

V and J are TRBV28 and TRBJ1-1; D remains ambiguous. V dropped 8 bases and J dropped 1 base, with 14 bases sitting between them. This CDR3 region has 14 residues. Germline lookup yields CDR1 MDHEN and CDR2 SYDVKM. CDR3 loop: CASSPSAGNTEAFF. As DNA, the CDR3 is TGTGCCAGCTCCCCTTCCGCAGGGAACACTGAAGCTTTCTTT.

J is TRBJ1-1 and V is TRBV6-2 or TRBV6-3; perhaps TRBD1 as D (5 bases). V lost 6 bases to trimming and J lost 6 bases, with 20 bases between them. This CDR3 comprises 15 residues. In germline, CDR1 is MNHEY, CDR2 SVGEGT. The CDR3 coding sequence is TGTGCCAGCAGCCGCCTCCGGGCAGGGAGGGCTGAAGCTTTCTTT. As protein: CASSRLRAGRAEAFF.

Only one count was recorded for this clone. The chain uses TRBV5-1 and TRBJ1-2; 8 bases agree with TRBD1. The CDR3 is made up of 15 amino acids. Losses at the gene ends were 4 bases for V and 5 bases for J; bases not matched to a gene: 10. Per the germline V gene, CDR1 is SGHRS and CDR2 is YFSETQ. CDR3 region: CASSPWTGNHYGYTF. The DNA of the CDR3 is TGCGCCAGCAGCCCCTGGACAGGGAATCATTATGGCTACACCTTC.

This clone was detected a few times. This chain joins TRBV5-1 and TRBJ2-7, with 8 bases fitting TRBD2. Per the germline V gene, CDR1 is SGHRS and CDR2 is YFSETQ. V was pared by 0 bases and J by 6 bases, with 8 bases of the junction left unmatched. This CDR3 is built from 15 residues. The CDR3 DNA follows: TGCGCCAGCAGCTTGGTAGCCAGCGGGGGATCCGAGCAGTACTTC. Residues: CASSLVASGGSEQYF. The entire variable domain, with the rest obtained from reference TRBV5-1 and TRBJ2-7, is as follows: KAGVTQTPRYLIKTRGQQVTLSCSPISGHRSVSWYQQTPGQGLQFLFEYFSETQRNKGNFPGRFSGRQFSNSRSEMNVSTLELGDSALYLCASSLVASGGSEQYFGPGTRLTVT.

The rearrangement uses TRBV19 and TRBJ1-5; 10 bases line up with TRBD1. The CDR3 is 14 residues long. J was trimmed by 5 bases and V by 6 bases; bases with no gene match: 4. Germline V gene lookup returns CDR1 LNHDA and CDR2 SQIVND (reference sequence). In DNA, the CDR3 is TGTGCCAGTAGAGGGACAGGGGATGATCAGCCCCAGCATTTT. Protein: CASRGTGDDQPQHF.

This clone appeared a single time. The V and J genes are TRBV13 and TRBJ1-4; 7 bases are a match to TRBD1. V shed 8 bases, J shed 7 bases, and the junction held 10 bases outside the gene matches. From germline, CDR1 is PRHDT and CDR2 FYEKMQ (reference sequence). The CDR3 has 14 amino acids. The CDR3 loop reads CASEGGRGVEKLFF. For the CDR3, the DNA is TGTGCCAGCGAAGGGGGCAGGGGGGTTGAAAAACTGTTTTTT.

The gene calls are TRBV30 and TRBJ1-1; D is perhaps TRBD1 (5 bases). The germline V and J ends were trimmed by 2 bases and 1 base, with 8 bases remaining between them. Per germline, CDR1 GTSNPN and CDR2 SVGIG (reference sequence). This CDR3 region has 13 residues. Written as DNA, the CDR3 is TGTGCCTGGAGTATAGGGGAGAACACTGAAGCTTTCTTT. Translating gives CAWSIGENTEAFF.

This clone was found a few times. The chain employs TRBV7-8 and TRBJ2-7; 9 bases map to TRBD1. V dropped 1 base and J dropped 7; count of bases not matched to a gene: 5. The CDR3 sequence is 14 residues long. Looked up from germline, CDR1 is SGHVS and CDR2 is FQNEAQ. CDR3 in amino acids: CASSLGTGESEQYF. CDR3 sequence (DNA): TGTGCCAGCAGCTTAGGGACAGGGGAAAGTGAGCAGTACTTC.